Here is one T cell receptor (beta chain) with its context. These data are taken from a study of shared clonotypes between healthy human individuals. The protocol was immunoSEQ multiplex PCR, while the TCRdb copy is restricted to in-frame clones and leaves out a portion. The table lists more than 2 million clones, approximately 95% of them singletons. Germline CDR1 reads SGHRS; CDR2 reads YFSETQ. After removal of 5 bases from V and 4 bases from J, the junction contained 7 bases not matched to a gene. The CDR3 length is 14 residues. The sequence was collected from a man younger than 35 in good health. This chain connects TRBV5-1 to TRBJ2-7, with TRBD1 matching 9 bases. The material sequenced was naive CD4+ T cells sorted from blood. Regarding subset: CD45RA+ positively selected. The CDR3 DNA follows: TGCGCCAGCAGGCAACTGGGACAGGGTTACGAGCAGTACTTC. Translated, it gives CASRQLGQGYEQYF.